This T cell receptor (beta chain) was observed in a study of CD8 T cells in Susac syndrome. The RNA input was about 0.5 to 1 ug, and it was reverse transcribed with random hexamers. TCRdb processed the immunoSEQ multiplex PCR reads anew with MiXCR; each CDR3 protein has one entry. The data hold approximately 190,000 distinct CDR3 sequences, with approximately 93% observed a single time. This CDR3 comprises 15 residues. The ends lost 1 base at V and 2 bases at J; junction bases unmatched: 2. From germline, CDR1 is SGHRS and CDR2 YFSETQ. This clonotype was obtained from a human donor in good health. The sequenced sample consisted of CD4+ T cells from PBMCs. The chain carries TRBV5-1 and TRBJ1-4, with TRBD1 identical over 7 bases. The CDR3 DNA follows: TGCGCCAGCAGCTTGAGGGGGCCGACTAATGAAAAACTGTTTTTT. It codes for CASSLRGPTNEKLFF.